Each of the 17 T cell receptor beta chains below was sequenced from the same sample in a study of T cells in Graves' hyperthyroidism and ophthalmopathy. Amplification targeted TCR beta CDR3 regions from RNA transcripts. The HTBI primer set was used in a first-round RT-PCR of the TCR CDR3. One entry per CDR3 protein, called by TCRdb with MiXCR from the multiplex PCR reads. The table has roughly 380,000 distinct CDR3 sequences, roughly 15% seen once. The sample consisted of blood. The receptors were gathered from a woman aged 18 to 35 with Graves' hyperthyroidism.

The V and J genes are TRBV19 and TRBJ1-2; no definite D call. CDR3 length: 11 amino acids. CDR1 and CDR2 (germline): LNHDA, SQIVND (reference sequence). V dropped 5 bases and J dropped 5 bases, with 6 bases sitting between them. The chain's CDR3 is CASSGGYGYTF. The CDR3 coding sequence is TGTGCCAGTAGTGGAGGTTATGGCTACACCTTC. Looking up the rest from reference TRBV19 and TRBJ1-2 gives the full variable domain: DGGITQSPKYLFRKEGQNVTLSCEQNLNHDAMYWYRQDPGQGLRLIYYSQIVNDFQKGDIAEGYSVSREKKESFPLTVTSAQKNPTAFYLCASSGGYGYTFGSGTRLTVV.

This clonotype was found many times. This sequence joins TRBV12-3 or TRBV12-4 and TRBJ2-4; D is tentatively TRBD1 or TRBD2 (5 bases each). V lost 3 bases and J lost 2, with 8 bases in between. This CDR3 region has 14 residues. CDR3 region: CASSLGDPKNIQYF. The CDR3 DNA follows: TGTGCCAGCAGTTTGGGGGACCCCAAAAACATTCAGTACTTC.

This clonotype was seen ten or more times. The chain recombines TRBV7-9 with TRBJ1-1; TRBD1 might be the D (5 bases). The V and J ends lost 7 bases and 4 bases respectively, with 10 bases between them. The CDR3 sequence is 12 residues long. In germline, CDR1 is SEHNR, CDR2 FQNEAQ (reference sequence). The CDR3 here is CASNDRGTEAFF. CDR3 in DNA: TGTGCCAGCAACGACAGAGGCACTGAAGCTTTCTTT.

This clonotype was observed many times. This chain joins TRBV27 and TRBJ2-1; the match to TRBD2 covers 16 bases. This CDR3 is 19 amino acids long. Germline V CDR1 and CDR2: MNHEY, SMNVEV (reference sequence). Unmatched junction bases numbered 8, after V lost 2 bases and J lost 4 bases. The chain's CDR3 is CASSLKGLAGGPGYNEQFF. The CDR3 DNA reads TGTGCCAGCAGTTTAAAGGGACTAGCGGGAGGGCCCGGGTACAATGAGCAGTTCTTC.

This clonotype was seen many times. The rearrangement links TRBV6-1 to TRBJ2-1; TRBD2 matches at 10 bases. Unmatched junction bases numbered 9, after V lost 5 bases and J lost 8 bases. The germline V gene has CDR1 MNHNS and CDR2 SASEGT. This CDR3 comprises 15 residues. The CDR3, as DNA: TGTGCCAGCAGTTACCCTAGCGGGAGTGTCGATGAGCAGTTCTTC. It specifies CASSYPSGSVDEQFF.

At least ten counts were recorded for this clonotype. The chain links TRBV5-1 to TRBJ1-1; a weak D match, TRBD1 (6 bases). The CDR3 is 14 amino acids. V gave up 4 bases and J gave up 3 bases, with 13 bases separating them. Germline assignment: CDR1 SGHRS and CDR2 YFSETQ. CDR3 DNA: TGCGCCAGCAGCGCACACAGGGTTGACACTGAAGCTTTCTTT. It encodes CASSAHRVDTEAFF.

There are a few counts of this clonotype. This may be a read error: a much more frequent sequence differs by one nucleotide. This rearrangement joins TRBV2 to TRBJ1-3; D is undetermined. Trimming left V 1 base short and J 5 bases short, with 12 bases between. The CDR3 runs to 15 residues. CDR1 SNHLY and CDR2 FYNNEI come from the germline V gene. The CDR3, as DNA: TGTGCCAGCAGTGAAGGGGGAATTATCAGAAACACCATATATTTT. Encoded protein: CASSEGGIIRNTIYF.

This clonotype occurred many times. The rearrangement joins TRBV11-2 to TRBJ1-1; D not certain. The germline V gene has CDR1 SGHAT and CDR2 FQNNGV. The germline V and J ends were trimmed by 1 base and 10 bases, with 10 bases remaining between them. This CDR3 is 12 amino acids long. CDR3 coding DNA: TGTGCCAGCAGCTTAGGTCCGAGCATAGCTTTCTTT. This translates into CASSLGPSIAFF.

This clonotype appeared many times. The chain couples TRBV20-1 to TRBJ2-3, with 11 bases that match TRBD2. The CDR3 contains 15 residues. Germline-derived CDR1 and CDR2 are DFQATT and SNEGSKA (reference sequence). J gave up 3 bases and V 6 bases, and 8 bases lay outside the gene matches. This CDR3 is CSAYRASGRTDTQYF. The CDR3 DNA reads TGCAGTGCATACAGGGCTAGCGGGAGGACAGATACGCAGTATTTT.

This clonotype was counted ten times or more. This chain uses TRBV2 with TRBJ2-4; no reliable D call. Germline V lookup: CDR1 SNHLY, CDR2 FYNNEI. Deletions cut 0 bases from V and 3 bases from J, with 9 bases between. This CDR3 has 15 residues. The chain's CDR3 is CASSEALGDKNIQYF. CDR3 DNA: TGTGCCAGCAGTGAAGCGCTTGGCGACAAAAACATTCAGTACTTC.

This clonotype was recorded a few times. V usage is TRBV6-2 or TRBV6-3 and J usage is TRBJ1-4; 7 bases are a match to TRBD1. V shed 5 bases, J shed 3 bases, and the junction held 12 bases outside the gene matches. The CDR3 has 17 residues. Germline CDR1 reads MNHEY; CDR2 reads SVGEGT. The CDR3 protein is CASSTTATGFANEKLFF. The CDR3 coding sequence is TGTGCCAGCAGTACGACGGCGACAGGGTTCGCTAATGAAAAACTGTTTTTT.

This clonotype was seen a handful of times. V gene TRBV28 combines with J gene TRBJ1-2; 10 nucleotides agree with TRBD1. This CDR3 has 15 residues. V trimming: 4 bases; J trimming: 4 bases; junction bases outside the gene matches: 6. Germline V gene lookup returns CDR1 MDHEN and CDR2 SYDVKM. CDR3 amino acids: CASSSGTGVSYGYTF. The CDR3, as DNA: TGTGCCAGCAGTTCCGGGACAGGGGTTAGCTATGGCTACACCTTC.

This clonotype was seen many times. This rearrangement joins TRBV12-3 or TRBV12-4 to TRBJ2-3, with 7 bases that match TRBD1. CDR3 length: 16 amino acids. Germline trimming cut 4 bases from V and 2 bases from J; bases unmatched to any gene: 9. The CDR3 sequence: CASSSPPGQFTDTQYF. CDR3 in DNA: TGTGCCAGCAGTTCCCCCCCGGGACAGTTCACAGATACGCAGTATTTT.

CDR3 amino acids: CASSQDMTDYEQYF. The CDR3, as DNA: TGCGCCAGCAGCCAAGATATGACGGACTACGAGCAGTACTTC. The rearrangement links TRBV4-1 to TRBJ2-7; D is undetermined. The CDR3 length is 14 residues. Germline-derived CDR1 and CDR2 are MGHRA and YSYEKL. V gave up 0 bases and J gave up 3 bases, with 9 bases separating them.

This clonotype was seen a handful of times. This rearrangement joins TRBV6-1 to TRBJ2-2; 8 bases are shared with TRBD2. Looked up from germline, CDR1 is MNHNS and CDR2 is SASEGT. V was pared by 7 bases and J by 6 bases, with 10 bases of the junction left unmatched. CDR3 size: 15 residues. The CDR3, as DNA: TGTGCCAGCAAGGCGGGAGGTACCGTTCCCGGGGAGCTGTTTTTT. Its protein is CASKAGGTVPGELFF.

A few counts support this clonotype. The chain couples TRBV27 to TRBJ2-7; D is perhaps TRBD1 or TRBD2 (6 bases each). V lost 5 bases and J lost 4, with 18 bases in between. CDR1 and CDR2 (germline): MNHEY, SMNVEV (reference sequence). CDR3 length: 15 amino acids. The CDR3, as DNA: TGTGCCAGCAGTCTGGGGGGCGTGACAGGTTACGAGCAGTACTTC. This sequence encodes CASSLGGVTGYEQYF.

This clonotype was seen many times. The chain is built from TRBV28 and TRBJ2-7; possibly TRBD1 for D (7 bases). The CDR3 runs to 15 residues. CDR1 and CDR2 from the germline V gene are MDHEN and SYDVKM. The V end lost 5 bases, the J end lost 5 bases, and 19 bases lay between the germline ends. The CDR3 is CASSISETGRNEQYF. In nucleotides, the CDR3 is TGTGCCAGCAGTATATCCGAGACAGGGAGGAACGAGCAGTACTTC.